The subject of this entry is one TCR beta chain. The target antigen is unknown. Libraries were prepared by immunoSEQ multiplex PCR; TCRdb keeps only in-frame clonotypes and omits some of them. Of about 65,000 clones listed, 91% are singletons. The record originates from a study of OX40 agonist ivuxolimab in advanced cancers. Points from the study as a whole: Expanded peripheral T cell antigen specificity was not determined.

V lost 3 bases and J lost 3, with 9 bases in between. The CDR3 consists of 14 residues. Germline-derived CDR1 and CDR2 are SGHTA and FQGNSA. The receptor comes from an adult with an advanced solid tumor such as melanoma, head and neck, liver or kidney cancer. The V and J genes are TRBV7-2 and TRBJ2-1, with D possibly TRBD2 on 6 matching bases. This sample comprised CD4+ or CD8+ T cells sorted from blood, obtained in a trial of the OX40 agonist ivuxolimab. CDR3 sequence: CASSFRRGYNEQFF. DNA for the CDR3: TGTGCCAGCAGCTTCAGGAGGGGCTACAATGAGCAGTTCTTC.